One sample yielded the 9 T cell receptor beta chains listed below, sequenced in a study of PD-1 blockade in classical Hodgkin lymphoma. Regarding time point: cycle 4 day 1 (C4D1), after 5 to 7 weeks of nivolumab. Each patient experienced a relapse that followed autologous stem cell transplantation, and brentuximab vedotin exposure varied. Magnetic negative selection purified CD4+ T cells from thawed PBMCs. The data were produced by immunoSEQ multiplex PCR, yet TCRdb's version contains in-frame clones alone and is incomplete. The sample gives fewer than 13,000 clones, over 70% of which show up once; approximately 1.6% is in the top ten. Sequencing was performed on CD4+ T cells from blood, taken before the fourth cycle of nivolumab. These TCRs come from a human donor with classical Hodgkin lymphoma.

This CDR3 reads CASSFFSTGTDEQFF. The CDR3 region has the DNA TGTGCCAGCAGCTTTTTCTCTACAGGGACGGATGAGCAGTTCTTC. The chain couples TRBV7-3 to TRBJ2-1; the D gene is possibly TRBD1 (6 bases). Germline values: CDR1 SGHTA, CDR2 FQGTGA. The CDR3 is 15 residues long. Trimming removed 3 bases at V and 8 bases at J, with 17 bases between.

This chain connects TRBV7-9 to TRBJ1-2; 8 nucleotides agree with TRBD1. The V gene's germline CDR1 is SEHNR and CDR2 FQNEAQ (reference sequence). The length of the CDR3 is 15 residues. The junction had 6 bases not matched to a gene; V was cut back by 5 bases and J by 1 base. The CDR3 is CASSTRQGSNYGYTF. CDR3 DNA: TGTGCCAGCAGCACCCGACAGGGGAGTAACTATGGCTACACCTTC.

The V and J genes are TRBV7-9 and TRBJ2-3, with 8 nucleotides matching TRBD2. The CDR3 is 15 residues long. Germline lookup yields CDR1 SEHNR and CDR2 FQNEAQ (reference sequence). Trimming at V came to 1 base and at J to 3 bases, leaving 3 bases not matched to a gene. The CDR3 DNA follows: TGTGCCAGCAGCTTAGTACTAGCGGCTACAGATACGCAGTATTTT. This codes for CASSLVLAATDTQYF.

CDR3 sequence reads: CASSNTVGGYTF. CDR3 bases: TGTGCCAGCAGCAACACGGTTGGAGGCTACACCTTC. The gene calls are TRBV9 and TRBJ1-2; D is unresolved. The CDR3 runs 12 residues. Germline V gives CDR1 SGDLS, CDR2 YYNGEE. Trimming left V 4 bases short and J 8 bases short, with 12 bases between.

V and J are TRBV28 and TRBJ2-3, with 9 bases that match TRBD2. The CDR3 totals 14 residues. V gave up 5 bases and J gave up 11 bases; unmatched junction bases: 11. Germline CDR1 MDHEN, CDR2 SYDVKM. The CDR3 loop reads CASSITFSGSMQYF. For the CDR3, the DNA is TGTGCCAGCAGTATTACCTTTAGCGGGAGTATGCAGTATTTT.

The chain carries TRBV2 and TRBJ1-1, with a weak D call TRBD1 (6 bases). Trimming stripped 7 bases from V and 3 bases from J, with 12 bases between. Germline CDR1 and CDR2: SNHLY and FYNNEI. The CDR3 is 13 residues long. The CDR3 loop reads CASTGEGYTEAFF. In DNA, the CDR3 is TGTGCCAGCACAGGGGAGGGTTACACTGAAGCTTTCTTT.

The rearrangement links TRBV4-3 to TRBJ2-1, with D possibly matching TRBD2 (6 bases). Germline CDR1 reads LGHNA; CDR2 reads YSLEER. Trimming removed 4 bases at V and 8 bases at J, with 12 bases between. The CDR3 length is 13 residues. The CDR3 DNA follows: TGCGCCAGCAGCCCAGGAGGGAGGTATGAGCAGTTCTTC. It is translated as CASSPGGRYEQFF.

A word on this clone: One junction end disagrees with the germline gene, perhaps due to a read error. The chain uses TRBV5-1 and TRBJ1-1; weak D call: TRBD1 (5 bases). This CDR3 has 12 amino acids. Germline CDR1 reads SGHRS; CDR2 reads YFSETQ. For the CDR3, the DNA is TGCGCCAGCAGCTTGGCCTGGGACCGCTTCTCCTTT. It translates to CASSLAWDRFSF. The entire variable domain, with the rest obtained from reference TRBV5-1 and TRBJ1-1, is as follows: KAGVTQTPRYLIKTRGQQVTLSCSPISGHRSVSWYQQTPGQGLQFLFEYFSETQRNKGNFPGRFSGRQFSNSRSEMNVSTLELGDSALYLCASSLAWDRFSFGQGTRLTVV.

This chain links TRBV10-3 with TRBJ2-7; 8 bases are a match to TRBD1. Trimming removed 10 bases from V and 4 bases from J; junction bases left unmatched: 6. Germline lookup yields CDR1 ENHRY and CDR2 SYGVKD. The CDR3 sequence is 12 residues long. CDR3 sequence reads: CATYDRGYEQYF. CDR3 nucleotides: TGTGCCACCTACGACAGGGGATACGAGCAGTACTTC.